This T cell receptor beta chain was recovered during a study of shared clonotypes between healthy human individuals. Turning to this clone: What it binds is unknown.

The study drew all its donors from Caucasian adults living in Nashville, Tennessee. The length of the CDR3 is 12 residues. CDR1 SGHDT and CDR2 YYEEEE come from the germline V gene. With 0 bases removed from V and 7 bases from J, the gap between germline ends came to 6 bases. The authors ran the assay at deep level. Sequencing was performed with immunoSEQ multiplex PCR; in TCRdb, only in-frame clones are kept and a portion is missing. The sample records about 480,000 clones, more than 65% being singletons. Points from the study as a whole: Clonotype sharing across donors was expected to vary with sequencing depth. Sampling used blood alone; tissue repertoires probably differ.

The sequence derives from a woman aged 40 to 50 in good health. Some clones in this sample may be carry-over from other donors' samples. The sample consisted of PBMCs. The chain uses TRBV5-6 and TRBJ2-3, with D unresolved. In DNA, the CDR3 is TGTGCCAGCAGCTTGGCTGAAAATACGCAGTATTTT. Translating gives CASSLAENTQYF.